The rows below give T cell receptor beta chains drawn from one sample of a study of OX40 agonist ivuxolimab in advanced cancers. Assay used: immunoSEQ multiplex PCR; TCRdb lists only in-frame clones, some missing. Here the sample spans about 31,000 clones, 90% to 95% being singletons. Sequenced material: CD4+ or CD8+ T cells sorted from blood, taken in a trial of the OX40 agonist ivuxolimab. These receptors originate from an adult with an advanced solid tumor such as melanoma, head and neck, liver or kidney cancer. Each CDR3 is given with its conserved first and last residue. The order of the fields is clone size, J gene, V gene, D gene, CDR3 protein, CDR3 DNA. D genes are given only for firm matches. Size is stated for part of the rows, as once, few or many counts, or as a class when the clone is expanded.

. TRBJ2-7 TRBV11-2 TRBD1 CASSFTRDRAYEQYF TGTGCCAGCAGCTTTACGCGGGACAGGGCCTACGAGCAGTACTTC
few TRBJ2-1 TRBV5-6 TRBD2 CASSLGFSSGRSSYNEQFF TGTGCCAGCAGCTTGGGGTTTAGTAGCGGGCGGAGCTCCTACAATGAGCAGTTCTTC
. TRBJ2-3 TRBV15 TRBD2 CATSRRTSVADTQYF TGTGCCACCAGCAGACGGACTAGCGTGGCAGATACGCAGTATTTT
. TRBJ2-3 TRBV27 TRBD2 CASSLLSGLAAYTQYF TGTGCCAGCAGTTTATTGTCGGGACTAGCGGCTTATACGCAGTATTTT
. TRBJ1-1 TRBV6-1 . CASSEAWEIEAFF TGTGCCAGCAGTGAAGCTTGGGAGATTGAAGCTTTCTTT
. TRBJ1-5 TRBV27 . CASSSTVSNQPQHF TGTGCCAGCAGTTCGACAGTCTCCAATCAGCCCCAGCATTTT
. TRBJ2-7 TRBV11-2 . CASSYFSGSYEQYF TGCGCCAGCAGCTACTTCTCAGGATCCTACGAGCAGTACTTC
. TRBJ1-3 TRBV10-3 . CAIVTDSGNTIYF TGTGCCATCGTAACGGACTCTGGAAACACCATATATTTT
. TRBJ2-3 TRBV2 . CASSAIPGASTDTQYF TGTGCCAGCAGTGCCATACCGGGGGCTAGCACAGATACGCAGTATTTT
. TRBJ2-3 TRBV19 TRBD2 CASSIELAATDTQYF TGTGCCAGTAGTATAGAGCTAGCGGCCACAGATACGCAGTATTTT
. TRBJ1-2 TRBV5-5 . CASRLRTASTF TGTGCCAGCAGGCTCCGGACAGCCAGCACCTTC
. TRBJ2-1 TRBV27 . CASSFPGRNQFF TGTGCCAGCAGTTTTCCGGGACGAAATCAGTTCTTC
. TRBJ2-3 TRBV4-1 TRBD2 CASSQYPSGSIADTQYF TGCGCCAGCAGCCAGTACCCTAGCGGGAGTATCGCAGATACGCAGTATTTT
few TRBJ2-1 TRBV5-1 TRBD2 CASSWTSGNEQFF TGCGCCAGCAGCTGGACTAGCGGGAACGAGCAGTTCTTC
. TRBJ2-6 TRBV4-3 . CASSPDRLSGANVLTF TGCGCCAGCAGCCCAGACAGGCTCTCTGGGGCCAACGTCCTGACTTTC
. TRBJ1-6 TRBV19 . CASKDWGHNSPLHF TGTGCCAGTAAAGACTGGGGCCATAATTCACCCCTCCACTTT
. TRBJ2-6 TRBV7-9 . CASSLGPTLTGANVLTF TGTGCCAGCAGCTTGGGGCCAACACTGACTGGGGCCAACGTCCTGACTTTC
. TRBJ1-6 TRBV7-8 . CASSLGPNSPLHF TGTGCCAGCAGCTTAGGACCCAATTCACCCCTCCACTTT
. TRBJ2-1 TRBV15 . CATSRDEQFF TGTGCCACCAGCAGAGATGAGCAGTTCTTC
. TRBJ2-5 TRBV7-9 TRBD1 CASSRQGRETQYF TGTGCCAGCAGCCGACAGGGACGAGAGACCCAGTACTTC
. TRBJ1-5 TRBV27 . CASSPRGWGQPQHF TGTGCCAGCAGCCCGAGGGGGTGGGGTCAGCCCCAGCATTTT
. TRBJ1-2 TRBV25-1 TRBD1 CASSLQSQGENGYTF TGTGCCAGCAGTCTTCAATCACAGGGGGAGAATGGCTACACCTTC
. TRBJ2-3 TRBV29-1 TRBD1 CSGQGGTDTQYF TGCAGCGGACAGGGAGGCACAGATACGCAGTATTTT
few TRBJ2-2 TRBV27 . CASSDFDRGQGGELFF TGTGCCAGCAGTGATTTCGATCGGGGGCAGGGCGGGGAGCTGTTTTTT
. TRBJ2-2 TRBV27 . CASSSLQGNTGELFF TGTGCCAGCAGTTCATTACAGGGGAACACCGGGGAGCTGTTTTTT
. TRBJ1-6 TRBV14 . CASSQDDSTGSPLHF TGTGCCAGCAGCCAAGACGACAGCACGGGGTCACCCCTCCACTTT
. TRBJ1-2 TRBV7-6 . CASSPQGMVNGYTF TGTGCCAGCAGCCCACAGGGAATGGTGAATGGCTACACCTTC
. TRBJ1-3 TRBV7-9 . CASSLAGASSGNTIYF TGTGCCAGCAGCTTAGCGGGAGCCTCCTCTGGAAACACCATATATTTT
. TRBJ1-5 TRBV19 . CASSTWTEARQPQHF TGTGCCAGTAGTACTTGGACAGAGGCGCGACAGCCCCAGCATTTT
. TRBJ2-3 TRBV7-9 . CASRPTEISSTDTQYF TGTGCCAGCAGACCAACAGAGATCTCTAGCACAGATACGCAGTATTTT
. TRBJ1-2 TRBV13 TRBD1 CASSHGQGNYGYTF TGTGCCAGCAGCCATGGACAGGGGAACTATGGCTACACCTTC
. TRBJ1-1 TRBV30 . CAWTWPRSLEAFF TGTGCCTGGACCTGGCCCCGTTCCCTGGAAGCTTTCTTT
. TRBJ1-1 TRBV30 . CAWTRVRGLPNTEAFF TGTGCCTGGACTCGCGTTAGGGGACTCCCGAACACTGAAGCTTTCTTT
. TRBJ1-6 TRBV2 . CASREGPDVLISPLHF TGTGCCAGCAGGGAAGGGCCGGACGTCTTAATTTCACCCCTCCACTTT
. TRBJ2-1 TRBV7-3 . CASSSDGGLGNEQFF TGTGCCAGCAGCTCAGACGGAGGCCTTGGGAATGAGCAGTTCTTC